This T cell receptor (beta chain) was recorded in a study of blood T cell repertoires in COVID-19. Study details: Both acute and convalescent COVID-19 samples were obtained from the United States, Italy and Spain. Sources were T cells, B-cell-depleted T cells, or PBMCs; the material itself was cDNA or gDNA.

Repertoires were generated with immunoSEQ multiplex PCR, while TCRdb's copy carries only in-frame clones and drops some. The data show fewer than 200,000 clones, 80% to 90% seen once. Germline V gene data show CDR1 as MNHNY and CDR2 as SVGAGI (reference sequence). V lost 8 bases to trimming and J lost 5 bases, with 19 bases between them. The length of the CDR3 is 14 residues. The sample consisted of peripheral blood. This TCR came from a man between 18 and 29 years old who had recovered from COVID-19. This sequence joins TRBV6-6 and TRBJ2-7; the D gene is possibly TRBD2 (5 bases). CDR3 sequence: CASAGGTPRDEQYF. In DNA form, the CDR3 reads TGTGCCAGCGCAGGCGGTACTCCGAGGGACGAGCAGTACTTC.